The text below deals with one T cell receptor beta chain. Its antigen remains unknown. Time point meaning: patch test 1, 2 weeks after DPC sensitization. Treatment in this sample: therapeutic diphenylcyclopropenone sensitization with weekly scalp DPC. Ahead of applying each patch test, blood was sampled. The source of the sample is a study of human T cells and chemical hapten exposure. General study results and limits: TCRs exceeding a frequency of 1 in 1000 stayed unchanged under DPC sensitization. Compared with pre-sensitization or healthy control sets, expanded TCRs clustered more.

V lost 5 bases and J lost 7; bases outside the gene matches: 4. This CDR3 has 14 residues. In the source study's methods: About 97,000 TCRs per sample was the median, with a range of about 20,000 to 690,600. TCRdb independently ran MiXCR on the RACE reads; one entry per CDR3 protein. For this entry, the V and J calls and clone size follow TCRdb and not the study's own pipeline. The sample has roughly 180,000 distinct CDR3 sequences, around 22% seen once. This clonotype originated in a woman in her fifties or sixties with alopecia areata. Some clones in this sample may be carry-over from other donors' samples. The sequenced sample was whole blood, obtained in connection with sensitization to the hapten diphenylcyclopropenone (DPC). The J gene is TRBJ1-5, the V gene TRBV12-3 or TRBV12-4; 11 positions match TRBD1. CDR3 protein: CASSGDRGWQPQHF. CDR3 coding DNA: TGTGCCAGCAGTGGGGACAGGGGGTGGCAGCCCCAGCATTTT.